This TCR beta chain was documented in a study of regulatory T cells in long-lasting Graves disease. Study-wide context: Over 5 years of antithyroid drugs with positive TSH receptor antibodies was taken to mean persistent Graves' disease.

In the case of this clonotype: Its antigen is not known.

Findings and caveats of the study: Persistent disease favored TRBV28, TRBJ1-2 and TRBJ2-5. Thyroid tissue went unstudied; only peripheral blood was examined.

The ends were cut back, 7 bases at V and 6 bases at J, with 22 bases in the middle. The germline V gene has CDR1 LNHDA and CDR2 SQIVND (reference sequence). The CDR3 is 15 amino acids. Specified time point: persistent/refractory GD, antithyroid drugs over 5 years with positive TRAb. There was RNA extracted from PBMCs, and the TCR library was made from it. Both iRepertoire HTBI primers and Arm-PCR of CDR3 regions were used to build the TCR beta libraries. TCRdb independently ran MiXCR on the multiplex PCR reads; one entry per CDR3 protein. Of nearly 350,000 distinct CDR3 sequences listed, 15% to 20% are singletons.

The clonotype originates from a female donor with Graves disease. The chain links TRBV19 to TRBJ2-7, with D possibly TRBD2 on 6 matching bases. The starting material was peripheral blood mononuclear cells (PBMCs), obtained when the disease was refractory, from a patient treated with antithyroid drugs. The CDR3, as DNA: TGTGCCAGTACCCCTACCTTGACTAGTTTGTCCGAGCAGTACTTC. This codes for CASTPTLTSLSEQYF.